One and the same sample provided the 18 T cell receptor beta chains below, sequenced in a study of blood T cell repertoires in COVID-19. Generated by immunoSEQ multiplex PCR, the TCRdb table keeps only in-frame clones and is missing some. This sample has about 140,000 clones, with approximately 87% found just once. The sequenced sample consisted of peripheral blood. The receptors were sampled from a middle-aged woman with acute or convalescent COVID-19.

This rearrangement joins TRBV18 to TRBJ1-3, with D possibly TRBD1 on 6 matching bases. CDR1 and CDR2 (germline): KGHSH, LQKENI. CDR3 length: 15 residues. Trimming pared 0 bases from V and 4 bases from J, leaving 10 bases between. CDR3 protein: CASSPPDRTGNTIYF. The CDR3 DNA is TGTGCCAGCTCACCACCGGACAGAACCGGAAACACCATATATTTT. Full variable domain (outside the CDR3, taken from reference TRBV18 and TRBJ1-3): NAGVMQNPRHLVRRRGQEARLRCSPMKGHSHVYWYRQLPEEGLKFMVYLQKENIIDESGMPKERFSAEFPKEGPSILRIQQVVRGDSAAYFCASSPPDRTGNTIYFGEGSWLTVV.

The V and J genes are TRBV7-2 and TRBJ2-7, with D tentatively TRBD2 (5 bases). Trimming stripped 1 base from V and 7 bases from J, with 14 bases between. The CDR3 contains 14 residues. The V gene's germline CDR1 is SGHTA and CDR2 FQGNSA. The CDR3 DNA follows: TGTGCCAGCAGCTTAGTCCTGGCAAGAGGGGAGCAGTACTTC. Translation gives CASSLVLARGEQYF.

The chain links TRBV7-8 to TRBJ1-6; D is unresolved. The CDR3 extends over 13 amino acids. The ends were cut back, 0 bases at V and 10 bases at J, with 7 bases in the middle. Germline CDR1 is SGHVS and CDR2 is FQNEAQ. The CDR3 protein is CASSLAGDSPLHF. CDR3 sequence (DNA): TGTGCCAGCAGCTTAGCCGGAGACTCACCCCTCCACTTT. The full variable domain, with the rest looked up from reference TRBV7-8 and TRBJ1-6, is GAGVSQSPRYKVAKRGQDVALRCDPISGHVSLFWYQQALGQGPEFLTYFQNEAQLDKSGLPSDRFFAERPEGSVSTLKIQRTQQEDSAVYLCASSLAGDSPLHFGNGTRLTVT.

The chain is built from TRBV6-6 and TRBJ1-1; no clear D. Trimming stripped 4 bases from V and 5 bases from J, with 14 bases between. Per the germline V gene, CDR1 is MNHNY and CDR2 is SVGAGI (reference sequence). The CDR3 runs 14 residues. The DNA for the CDR3 is TGTGCCAGCAGTTCTACCGACTCGGGGACTGAAGCTTTCTTT. Residues: CASSSTDSGTEAFF.

This clone was seen a few times. This chain joins TRBV9 and TRBJ1-1; D call uncertain. Germline CDR1 is SGDLS and CDR2 is YYNGEE. This CDR3 spans 16 amino acids. V dropped 0 bases and J dropped 1 base, with 13 bases sitting between them. CDR3 sequence reads: CASSVDFGTGNTEAFF. CDR3 DNA: TGTGCCAGCAGCGTAGACTTTGGTACGGGGAACACTGAAGCTTTCTTT.

In the case of this clone: At one of its ends the junction is not consistent with the germline gene, which may arise from a read error. The rearrangement uses TRBV7-7 and TRBJ2-3; 14 bases fit TRBD2. This CDR3 comprises 16 residues. Germline V lookup: CDR1 SSHAT, CDR2 FNYEAQ (reference sequence). The CDR3 bases are TGTGCTAGCAGCCAAAGACTAGCGGGAGGGCCTGATACGCAGTATTTT. The encoded protein is CASSQRLAGGPDTQYF. Full variable domain (rest looked up from reference TRBV7-7 and TRBJ2-3): GAGVSQSPRYKVTKRGQDVTLRCDPISSHATLYWYQQALGQGPEFLTYFNYEAQPDKSGLPSDRFSAERPEGSISTLTIQRTEQRDSAMYRCASSQRLAGGPDTQYFGPGTRLTVL.

The rearrangement uses TRBV7-9 and TRBJ2-7; 8 bases fit TRBD1. V dropped 6 bases and J dropped 1; count of bases not matched to a gene: 5. The germline gives CDR1 SEHNR, CDR2 FQNEAQ (reference sequence). The CDR3 sequence is 14 residues long. In DNA form, the CDR3 reads TGTGCCAGCAGTGGGGACAGGAGGTCCTACGAGCAGTACTTC. This gives the protein CASSGDRRSYEQYF.

A single count supports this clone. The chain has TRBV10-3 and TRBJ2-2; TRBD2 is a possible D gene (6 bases). With 0 bases removed from V and 0 bases from J, the gap between germline ends came to 23 bases. The germline V gene has CDR1 ENHRY and CDR2 SYGVKD. The CDR3 sequence is 21 residues long. The CDR3 sequence is CAISESIFSLGRGPNTGELFF. CDR3 bases: TGTGCCATCAGTGAGTCCATTTTCTCTCTCGGGCGGGGCCCGAACACCGGGGAGCTGTTTTTT.

The CDR3 nucleotides read TGTGCCAGCAGCCCCACTGTCGGCTATGGCTACACCTTC. Its translation: CASSPTVGYGYTF. The rearrangement links TRBV7-3 to TRBJ1-2, with D hard to call. Germline-derived CDR1 and CDR2 are SGHTA and FQGTGA. The length of the CDR3 is 13 residues. The germline V and J ends were trimmed by 5 bases and 4 bases, with 11 bases remaining between them.

The chain joins TRBV24-1 to TRBJ2-1; 14 nucleotides align to TRBD2. V shed 3 bases and J 7 bases; nucleotides not matched to a gene: 7. Germline values: CDR1 KGHDR, CDR2 SFDVKD. CDR3 length: 17 residues. DNA for the CDR3: TGTGCCACCAGTGATCGCCGACTAGCGGGGGGGATGAATGAGCAGTTCTTC. As protein: CATSDRRLAGGMNEQFF.

This chain uses TRBV10-3 with TRBJ2-7, with 8 bases identical to TRBD2. The CDR3 has 15 amino acids. Germline V gene lookup returns CDR1 ENHRY and CDR2 SYGVKD. V was clipped by 0 bases and J by 3 bases; unmatched bases: 4. The CDR3 reads CAISESGLERYEQYF. The CDR3 nucleotides read TGTGCCATCAGTGAGTCGGGACTAGAACGCTACGAGCAGTACTTC.

V and J are TRBV19 and TRBJ1-2; no clear D. The ends were cut back, 2 bases at V and 2 bases at J, with 6 bases in the middle. The CDR3 covers 13 residues. Germline CDR1 reads LNHDA; CDR2 reads SQIVND (reference sequence). This CDR3 reads CASSIKQNYGYTF. CDR3 in DNA: TGTGCCAGTAGTATAAAACAGAACTATGGCTACACCTTC.

The rearrangement links TRBV5-6 to TRBJ2-7; D possibly corresponds to TRBD1 (5 bases). V lost 4 bases and J 5 bases, leaving 10 bases between the germline ends. This CDR3 is 12 amino acids long. Germline lookup yields CDR1 SGHDT and CDR2 YYEEEE. The CDR3 DNA is TGTGCCAGCAGCCTGTCAGGGAACGAGCAGTACTTC. Translated: CASSLSGNEQYF.

The J gene is TRBJ2-7, the V gene TRBV3-1 (or the pseudogene TRBV3-2); TRBD1 is a possible D gene (5 bases). CDR3 length equals 21 residues. Germline assignment: CDR1 LGHDT and CDR2 YNNKEL (reference sequence). The germline V and J ends were trimmed by 0 bases and 2 bases, with 29 bases remaining between them. DNA of the CDR3: TGTGCCAGCAGCCAAGAAACCCTTAAACCCCCTCCGACAGTCCACCCCTACGAGCAGTACTTC. Its translation: CASSQETLKPPPTVHPYEQYF.

The rearrangement links TRBV7-2 to TRBJ2-3; 7 nucleotides line up with TRBD2. This CDR3 contains 15 residues. J lost 3 bases, V lost 0 bases, and 3 bases had no gene match. Germline V gene data show CDR1 as SGHTA and CDR2 as FQGNSA. CDR3 amino acids: CASSLAGGRTDTQYF. CDR3 DNA: TGTGCCAGCAGCTTAGCGGGGGGGAGGACAGATACGCAGTATTTT.

The chain is built from TRBV27 and TRBJ2-1, with a possible D match to TRBD1 (7 bases). V lost 2 bases, J lost 3 bases, and 17 bases lay in between. The germline gives CDR1 MNHEY, CDR2 SMNVEV (reference sequence). The CDR3 covers 17 residues. The CDR3: CASSLNPRQGLYNEQFF. The CDR3 region has the DNA TGTGCCAGCAGTTTAAATCCTCGACAGGGACTCTACAATGAGCAGTTCTTC.

The rearrangement links TRBV7-2 to TRBJ1-5; TRBD1 agrees at 8 bases. After removal of 1 base from V and 7 bases from J, the junction contained 9 bases not matched to a gene. Per germline, CDR1 SGHTA and CDR2 FQGNSA. The CDR3 spans 16 residues. CDR3 sequence: CASSLVSQGAKQPQHF. CDR3 in DNA: TGTGCCAGCAGCTTAGTGTCCCAGGGGGCAAAGCAGCCCCAGCATTTT.

The chain joins TRBV10-3 to TRBJ1-1; no clear D. The CDR3 is 15 residues long. Deletions cut 5 bases from V and 2 bases from J, with 15 bases between. Germline CDR1 reads ENHRY; CDR2 reads SYGVKD. This CDR3 is CAISTFGGINTEAFF. CDR3 in DNA: TGTGCCATCAGTACCTTTGGAGGGATTAACACTGAAGCTTTCTTT.